Presented here are 8 T cell receptor beta chains from one specimen sequenced in a study of blood T cell repertoires in COVID-19. Method: immunoSEQ multiplex PCR; TCRdb's copy keeps in-frame clones and lacks some. This table holds roughly 150,000 clones, 65% to 85% found once. Source material: peripheral blood. The source of these receptors is a human donor in a cohort sampled during active COVID-19.

The V gene is TRBV3-1 (or the pseudogene TRBV3-2), the J gene TRBJ1-6, with 9 bases identical to TRBD1. The J segment lost 8 bases and the V segment lost 4 bases, leaving 9 bases of the junction unmatched. This CDR3 spans 16 amino acids. Germline loops: CDR1 LGHDT, CDR2 YNNKEL (reference sequence). The DNA for the CDR3 is TGTGCCAGCAGCCTAACTTGGACAGGGGCTGATTCACCCCTCCACTTT. Translated, it gives CASSLTWTGADSPLHF.

V usage is TRBV28 and J usage is TRBJ2-3, with a tentative D call TRBD1 (8 bases). Germline loops: CDR1 MDHEN, CDR2 SYDVKM. The CDR3 contains 13 residues. V shed 11 bases and J shed 4 bases, with 16 bases lying between them. The CDR3 nucleotides read TGTGCCGGCAACAGGGGGGGCGCAGATACGCAGTATTTT. This sequence encodes CAGNRGGADTQYF.

This clone was seen a handful of times. The CDR3 protein is CASSFSGGADEQFF. In DNA, the CDR3 is TGCGCCAGCAGCTTTAGCGGGGGGGCCGATGAGCAGTTCTTC. The rearrangement uses TRBV5-1 and TRBJ2-1; 11 bases align to TRBD2. The ends lost 2 bases at V and 8 bases at J; junction bases unmatched: 3. The germline V gene has CDR1 SGHRS and CDR2 YFSETQ. CDR3 length equals 14 residues.

The chain carries TRBV19 and TRBJ1-5; the D gene is possibly TRBD1 (5 bases). Germline CDR1 and CDR2: LNHDA and SQIVND (reference sequence). The CDR3 spans 16 residues. V was trimmed by 4 bases and J by 5 bases, leaving 18 bases between them. The CDR3 spells CASSRGGVSRDQPQHF. The CDR3 DNA sequence: TGTGCCAGTAGTAGAGGAGGGGTTTCGCGGGATCAGCCCCAGCATTTT.

This clone was counted once. V and J are TRBV7-2 and TRBJ2-2; no definite D call. The V and J ends lost 5 bases and 6 bases respectively, with 13 bases between them. This CDR3 contains 14 residues. The germline V gene has CDR1 SGHTA and CDR2 FQGNSA. The chain's CDR3 is CASSPNISAGELFF. CDR3 nucleotides: TGTGCCAGCAGCCCGAACATAAGCGCCGGGGAGCTGTTTTTT. Complete variable domain (other parts from reference TRBV7-2 and TRBJ2-2): GAGVSQSPSNKVTEKGKDVELRCDPISGHTALYWYRQSLGQGLEFLIYFQGNSAPDKSGLPSDRFSAERTGGSVSTLTIQRTQQEDSAVYLCASSPNISAGELFFGEGSRLTVL.

The chain recombines TRBV5-1 with TRBJ2-7; D remains ambiguous. This CDR3 region has 13 residues. The ends were cut back, 2 bases at V and 0 bases at J, with 6 bases in the middle. The germline gives CDR1 SGHRS, CDR2 YFSETQ. CDR3 in DNA: TGCGCCAGCAGCTTCATCAGCTCCTACGAGCAGTACTTC. This gives the protein CASSFISSYEQYF.

This sequence joins TRBV9 and TRBJ1-1; unclear D gene. The CDR3 runs to 14 residues. Looked up from germline, CDR1 is SGDLS and CDR2 is YYNGEE. Deletions cut 3 bases from V and 6 bases from J, with 15 bases between. The CDR3 is CASSEVLVVAEAFF. In nucleotides, the CDR3 is TGTGCCAGCAGCGAAGTTCTAGTTGTCGCTGAAGCTTTCTTT.

The CDR3, as DNA: TGTGCCAGCACCCCGGTCGACAGGGGGACGACTGAAGCTTTCTTT. This translates into CASTPVDRGTTEAFF. The rearrangement uses TRBV5-5 and TRBJ1-1; 9 bases match TRBD1. With V trimmed by 6 bases and J by 5 bases, 11 bases remained unmatched. This CDR3 region has 15 residues. The germline gives CDR1 SGHKS, CDR2 YYEKEE (reference sequence). Together with reference TRBV5-5 and TRBJ1-1, the CDR3 gives the full variable domain: DAGVTQSPTHLIKTRGQQVTLRCSPISGHKSVSWYQQVLGQGPQFIFQYYEKEERGRGNFPDRFSARQFPNYSSELNVNALLLGDSALYLCASTPVDRGTTEAFFGQGTRLTVV.